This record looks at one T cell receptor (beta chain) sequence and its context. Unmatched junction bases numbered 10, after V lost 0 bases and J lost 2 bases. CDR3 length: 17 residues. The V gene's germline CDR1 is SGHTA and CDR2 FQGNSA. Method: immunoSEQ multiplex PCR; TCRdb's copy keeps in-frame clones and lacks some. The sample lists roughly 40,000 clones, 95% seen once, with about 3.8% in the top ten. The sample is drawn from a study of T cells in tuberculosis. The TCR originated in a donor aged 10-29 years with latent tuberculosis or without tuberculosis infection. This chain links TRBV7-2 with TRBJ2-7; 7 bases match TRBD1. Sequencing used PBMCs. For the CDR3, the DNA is TGTGCCAGCAGCTTAGCCCCAAGCCGGGACAGAGCCTACGAGCAGTACTTC. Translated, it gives CASSLAPSRDRAYEQYF.